This TCR beta chain appears in the sequencing data of a study of T cell changes during pregnancy in multiple sclerosis. The CDR3 contains 15 residues. Germline V lookup: CDR1 KGHSH, CDR2 LQKENI. Trimming cost V 5 bases and J 3 bases, with 16 bases left between them. Only in-frame clones appear in the TCRdb table, and some are missing; sequencing was by immunoSEQ multiplex PCR. Found here are more than 10,000 clones, 85% to 90% of them singletons; the top ten hold about 8.4%. Sequencing used CD8+ T cells from peripheral blood mononuclear cells, obtained in the first trimester of pregnancy. This rearrangement joins TRBV18 to TRBJ1-2, with D possibly being TRBD1 (5 bases). The sequence came from a female donor with multiple sclerosis, enrolled in a pregnancy study. The CDR3 protein is CASSAWFQGHYGYTF. The CDR3 DNA is TGTGCCAGCTCAGCATGGTTCCAGGGTCACTATGGCTACACCTTC.